This T cell receptor beta chain was sequenced during a study of cytomegalovirus exposure and HLA in healthy donors. Whole-study findings and limits: Later analysis placed DRB1 highest and HLA-C lowest in TCR association rates, which differed by HLA locus. Three CMV-associated chains were confirmed in vitro to be specific for CMV antigens. Prior analysis indicated that the majority of TCR beta V segments exhibited productivity approximately 90% or approximately 30% of the time. Later analysis demonstrated an association between a missense DCLRE1C variant and TCR beta V- and J-gene trimming.

V was clipped by 1 base and J by 4 bases, with 10 bases between them. The CDR3 is made up of 14 amino acids. Germline V CDR1 and CDR2: LNHDA, SQIVND (reference sequence). PCR was performed using 60 Vbeta and 13 Jbeta primers. Only in-frame clones appear in the TCRdb table, and some are missing; sequencing was by immunoSEQ multiplex PCR. The table includes fewer than 200,000 clones, roughly 84% detected once. Comments on this clone: The antigen remains undetermined.

The chain carries TRBV19 and TRBJ1-1; TRBD1 is a possible D gene (5 bases). The source material was PBMCs. The TCR comes from a male donor in good health and CMV-seronegative. Written as DNA, the CDR3 is TGTGCCAGTAGTATAGCAAGGGGTACCACTGAAGCTTTCTTT. Its translation: CASSIARGTTEAFF.